The 5 T cell receptor beta chains given below trace back to one sample, sequenced in a study of T cells in localized non-small cell lung cancer. Sequencing was performed with immunoSEQ multiplex PCR; in TCRdb, only in-frame clones are kept and a portion is missing. The sample lists around 140,000 clones; roughly 90% were seen once. The sample here was peripheral blood, taken before any cancer treatment. These receptors all come from a female donor of 60 years or more with stage I lung adenocarcinoma.

The rearrangement joins TRBV29-1 to TRBJ2-1; D may match TRBD1 or TRBD2 (6 bases each). Deletions cut 3 bases from V and 8 bases from J, with 11 bases between. Germline CDR1 SQVTM, CDR2 ANQGSEA. This CDR3 region has 12 residues. The CDR3 coding sequence is TGCAGCGTTGACGTGGGGGGCGATGAGCAGTTCTTC. Translated, it gives CSVDVGGDEQFF.

The chain is built from TRBV5-6 and TRBJ2-1; D remains ambiguous. V lost 0 bases to trimming and J lost 7 bases, with 11 bases between them. The germline V gene encodes CDR1 SGHDT and CDR2 YYEEEE. The CDR3 sequence is 14 residues long. The CDR3 DNA reads TGTGCCAGCAGCTTGGCTGGCCCCTCTAATGAGCAGTTCTTC. It codes for CASSLAGPSNEQFF.

The chain has TRBV7-6 and TRBJ1-4, with TRBD1 identical over 7 bases. The CDR3 has 15 amino acids. CDR1 is SGHVS and CDR2 is FNYEAQ in the germline V gene. Trimming at V came to 5 bases and at J to 3 bases, leaving 6 bases not matched to a gene. The DNA for the CDR3 is TGTGCCAGCAGCCCCACAGGGGCGCCTAATGAAAAACTGTTTTTT. Residues: CASSPTGAPNEKLFF.

V is TRBV10-1 and J is TRBJ2-1; D is perhaps TRBD2 (6 bases). Germline values: CDR1 WNHNN, CDR2 SYGVQD (reference sequence). The CDR3 contains 13 residues. With 0 bases removed from V and 7 bases from J, the gap between germline ends came to 7 bases. CDR3 sequence reads: CASSESRGNEQFF. CDR3 in DNA: TGCGCCAGCAGTGAGTCGCGGGGTAATGAGCAGTTCTTC.

The gene calls are TRBV5-1 and TRBJ2-3; 8 bases line up with TRBD2. The germline V gene encodes CDR1 SGHRS and CDR2 YFSETQ. The ends lost 4 bases at V and 5 bases at J; junction bases unmatched: 9. This CDR3 is 15 amino acids long. The CDR3 region is CASSQSGRGVDTQYF. The CDR3 nucleotides are TGCGCCAGCAGCCAAAGCGGGAGAGGGGTAGATACGCAGTATTTT.